This T cell receptor beta chain was observed in a study of vaccination effects on CD4 cells after COVID-19. In the study overall: All participants had two doses of either the BNT162b2 or mRNA-1273 vaccine. General study points: Clones of infection and vaccine origin contracted markedly late after vaccination.

To note about this clone: The antigen is undetermined.

The repertoire was sequenced with immunoSEQ multiplex PCR; TCRdb's copy has only in-frame clones and lacks some. The data contain roughly 20,000 clones, about 69% of them seen just once; the ten biggest clones take up 20% to 30%. The ViraFEST assay expanded antigen-specific CD4+ T cells with viral peptide pools before sequencing. Investigators separated out CD4+ T cells once about 10 days of culture had passed. All vaccine recipients tested negative for nucleocapsid antibodies and had never contracted SARS-CoV-2 infection. V shed 5 bases and J 3 bases; nucleotides not matched to a gene: 9. CDR3 size: 16 residues. Germline assignment: CDR1 SGHVS and CDR2 FQNEAQ.

V and J are TRBV7-8 and TRBJ2-7, with TRBD2 identical over 11 bases. The material sequenced was CD4+ T cells from PBMCs cultured with HCoV-NL63 spike peptides, taken before COVID-19 vaccination. This sequence was found in a human donor who received a COVID-19 vaccine. The CDR3 region has the DNA TGTGCCAGCAGCCCGAGCCGACTAGCGGGAAGCTACGAGCAGTACTTC. Translating it yields CASSPSRLAGSYEQYF.